This T cell receptor beta chain was sequenced during a study of CD8 T cells in ankylosing spondylitis (dated by TCRdb to the late 2010s). About the study as a whole: The study set out to find disease-linked TCR variants by profiling T cell receptor beta repertoires in ankylosing spondylitis patients and healthy donors. The full study cohort was made up of 25 ankylosing spondylitis patients and around 100 healthy donors. Peripheral blood samples were taken, and synovial fluid was additionally collected from ankylosing spondylitis patients.

Points the paper makes about the study in general: Some of the motif variants had been reported before in the synovial fluid and blood of reactive arthritis patients, a finding that suggests common disease-initiation mechanisms. According to the report, matched synovial fluid samples from ankylosing spondylitis patients were significantly enriched for the disease-linked clones. The disease-linked clones showed a CD8+ phenotype and occurred at relatively low frequencies in peripheral blood. Blood from ankylosing spondylitis patients appeared to be characterized by a TCR beta motif made up of several highly homologous amino acid variants.

About this clonotype: Its cognate antigen has yet to be identified. Base quality data are lacking; no much larger clone is found one base away.

Sequenced using an Illumina HiSeq 2500. TCR beta libraries were prepared by quantitative 5'-RACE with molecular barcodes. The authors processed their data as follows. To identify disease-linked TCR variants, a new computational method was used, one built on a probabilistic model of VDJ rearrangement. TCRdb passed the public sequencing reads through fastp at Q25 and MiXCR, retaining productive beta sequences. One record per CDR3 amino acid sequence lists the most common genes and DNA. The V and J calls, along with clone size, are taken from TCRdb and not from the paper's own processing. This sample comprises a few hundred thousand distinct CDR3 sequences, about a fifth of them detected only once. About 17% of the sample lies in the top ten. Deletion took 5 bases off V and 5 bases off J, with a span of 15 bases between the germline ends. CDR1 is given as MNHEY and CDR2 as SMNVEV, both from the germline V gene (reference sequence). The CDR3 runs 14 amino acids, cysteine and phenylalanine included. Of all the DNA, just the CDR3 is kept, 42 bases in frame from base 1.

Sample: blood, either unsorted or a sorted T cell fraction (not recorded which). The sequence was collected from a male donor with ankylosing spondylitis. The chain was built from TRBV27 and TRBJ2-5, with TRBD2 tentatively as D gene (6 bases match). The CDR3 in this case is CASSRGAEGETQYF. The DNA reads TGTGCCAGCAGTCGCGGGGCTGAGGGGGAGACCCAGTACTTC.